The rows below give T cell receptor beta chains drawn from one sample of a study of Ad26.COV2.S vaccination and SARS-CoV-2 variants. The table came from immunoSEQ multiplex PCR; TCRdb's copy has only in-frame clones and leaves some out. This sample yields 180,000 or so clones, of which around nine tenths are seen a single time; about 5.5% belongs to the top ten. The sequencing here drew on peripheral blood, taken after recovery from COVID-19. The source of these receptors is a human donor who had recovered from COVID-19. CDR3s include the opening cysteine and the closing phenylalanine or tryptophan. A D gene is named only where the DNA matches it firmly. Not all rows give a size; the values are once, few, many and, for expanded clones, a class.

v_gene	d_gene	abundance	j_gene	len	CDR3nt	CDR3aa
TRBV28	TRBD1	NA	TRBJ1-2	14	TGTGCCAGCAACCCCCTGGACAGGGCATATGGCTACACCTTC	CASNPLDRAYGYTF
TRBV7-9	TRBD1	NA	TRBJ1-1	16	TGTGCCAGCAGCTTAGCCGGGACAGGGGGCGGGACTGAAGCTTTCTTT	CASSLAGTGGGTEAFF
TRBV2	TRBD1	NA	TRBJ1-2	18	TGTGCCAGCAGTGAAGCCCTTGGACAGGGGGCGAAAAACTATGGCTACACCTTC	CASSEALGQGAKNYGYTF
TRBV5-1	TRBD2	NA	TRBJ2-3	15	TGCGCCAGCAGCTTGGGGCTAGCGGTCACAGATACGCAGTATTTT	CASSLGLAVTDTQYF
TRBV12-5	NA	NA	TRBJ2-7	17	TGTGCTAGTGGTCCTTTCATCCCGGCGGACTCAGACTACGAGCAGTACTTC	CASGPFIPADSDYEQYF
TRBV2	NA	NA	TRBJ1-1	16	TGTGCCAGCAGTGAAGTGGGGGGGATCCTGAACACTGAAGCTTTCTTT	CASSEVGGILNTEAFF
TRBV5-1	TRBD2	once	TRBJ2-1	15	TGCGCCAGCAACCCGGCTAGCGGGAGGGCCGGGGAGCAGTTCTTC	CASNPASGRAGEQFF
TRBV6-6	TRBD1	NA	TRBJ1-3	14	TGTGCCAGCATTCTGACAGGGGCTGAAAACACCATATATTTT	CASILTGAENTIYF
TRBV30	NA	NA	TRBJ1-1	13	TGTGCCTGGGGGGGACAAATAAACACTGAAGCTTTCTTT	CAWGGQINTEAFF
TRBV6-5	TRBD2	NA	TRBJ2-5	15	TGTGCCAGCAGTACCAGCGGGGGCCTCCAAGAGACCCAGTACTTC	CASSTSGGLQETQYF
TRBV7-2	TRBD1	NA	TRBJ1-2	13	TGTGCCAGCAGCTTATCAGGGACAGTCGGCTACACCTTC	CASSLSGTVGYTF
TRBV12-3/TRBV12-4	NA	NA	TRBJ2-7	13	TGTGCCAGCAGTTTAGGGGACAAAGGAGGGGAGTACTTC	CASSLGDKGGEYF
TRBV27	TRBD2	NA	TRBJ2-3	15	TGTGCCAGCAGCTCACTAGAGCGGGGAGAAGATACGCAGTATTTT	CASSSLERGEDTQYF
TRBV7-9	NA	NA	TRBJ1-5	16	TGTGCCAGCAGCTTAGTCGGGACGGTTAGCAATCAGCCCCAGCATTTT	CASSLVGTVSNQPQHF
TRBV6-4	NA	NA	TRBJ1-6	15	TGTGCCAGCAGTGACTCTGACACAGGGAATTCACCCCTCCACTTT	CASSDSDTGNSPLHF
TRBV3-1/TRBV3-2	NA	NA	TRBJ1-2	13	TGTGCCAGCAGCAACAGGGTAGACTATGGCTACACCTTC	CASSNRVDYGYTF
TRBV12-3/TRBV12-4	NA	NA	TRBJ2-5	13	TGTGCCAGCAGCGTTGGCAGGGAAAAGACCCAGTACTTC	CASSVGREKTQYF
TRBV11-2	TRBD2	NA	TRBJ2-5	13	TGTGCCAGCAGCTTCGGGAGGGCGGAGACCCAGTACTTC	CASSFGRAETQYF
TRBV5-4	NA	NA	TRBJ2-7	15	TGTGCCAGCAGCTCGGACAGTTACTACTCCTACGAGCAGTACTTC	CASSSDSYYSYEQYF
TRBV19	TRBD2	NA	TRBJ2-1	16	TGTGCCAGTAGTATAGGAGCGGGAACACTTTACAATGAGCAGTTCTTC	CASSIGAGTLYNEQFF
TRBV13	NA	NA	TRBJ2-6	14	TGTGCCAGCAGCTCACGATCTGGGGCCAACGTCCTGACTTTC	CASSSRSGANVLTF
TRBV6-4	NA	NA	TRBJ1-5	16	TGTGCCAGCAGTCCACGTCAGCGGGAGGGTAATCAGCCCCAGCATTTT	CASSPRQREGNQPQHF
TRBV5-4	NA	once	TRBJ2-7	14	TGTGCCAGCATCCAACTTCGGGAGTCCTACGAGCAGTACTTC	CASIQLRESYEQYF
TRBV28	NA	NA	TRBJ1-1	12	TGTGCCAGCAGTTACTTGACGGTTGAAGCTTTCTTT	CASSYLTVEAFF
TRBV6-6	TRBD1	few	TRBJ1-5	20	TGTGCCAGCAGTCGCGTTAACAAACAGGGGGAATATGGTCACAATCAGCCCCAGCATTTT	CASSRVNKQGEYGHNQPQHF
TRBV6-2/TRBV6-3	TRBD2	NA	TRBJ2-1	19	TGTGCCAGCAGCCATCGGGGGGTTATGTTTAGCGTGCAGATCTATGAGCAGTTCTTC	CASSHRGVMFSVQIYEQFF
TRBV18	TRBD2	NA	TRBJ2-3	18	TGTGCCAGCTCACCGGTTCGGATCCAACTAGCGGGAGGGGGTACGCAGTATTTT	CASSPVRIQLAGGGTQYF
TRBV29-1	TRBD2	NA	TRBJ2-7	13	TGCAGCGCCATAGCGGGAGGCGGGTACGAGCAGTACTTC	CSAIAGGGYEQYF
TRBV11-1	TRBD2	NA	TRBJ2-7	15	TGTGCCAGCAGCCCGACTAGCGGGCATGGCCCCGAGCAGTACTTC	CASSPTSGHGPEQYF
TRBV28	TRBD1	NA	TRBJ2-1	17	TGTGCCAGCAGTTTCGATACAGGGGACCCTAGGGGGTATGAGCAGTTCTTC	CASSFDTGDPRGYEQFF
TRBV7-7	TRBD1	few	TRBJ2-7	14	TGTGCTAGCAGCCTGGGGCAGGGGGCGTACGAGCAGTACTTC	CASSLGQGAYEQYF
TRBV3-1/TRBV3-2	NA	few	TRBJ1-4	16	TGTGCCAGCAGCCAAGCCGAGGCGGGTAATAATGAAAAACTGTTTTTT	CASSQAEAGNNEKLFF
TRBV29-1	NA	NA	TRBJ2-1	12	TGCAGCGCCAATAAAGGGTTTACGGACCCGTTCTTC	CSANKGFTDPFF
TRBV5-1	NA	NA	TRBJ2-5	13	TGCGCCAGCAGCTTGGTTGGGGTTGAGACCCAGTACTTC	CASSLVGVETQYF
TRBV2	NA	NA	TRBJ2-7	11	TGTGCCAGCAGTGCGTGGGACGAGCAGTACTTC	CASSAWDEQYF
TRBV7-6	TRBD2	NA	TRBJ2-5	16	TGTGCCAGCAGCCCATTGGGGCTAGCGGGAGAGGAGACCCAGTACTTC	CASSPLGLAGEETQYF
TRBV25-1	TRBD2	few	TRBJ2-4	16	TGTGCCAGCAGTGACCTAGCGGGAGACCCCAAAAACATTCAGTACTTC	CASSDLAGDPKNIQYF
TRBV5-6	NA	once	TRBJ1-1	14	TGTGCCAGCAGCTTGGTGCAGGGGAACACTGAAGCTTTCTTT	CASSLVQGNTEAFF
TRBV4-1	TRBD2	NA	TRBJ2-3	18	TGCGCCAGCAGCCTTGGACTAGCGGGGGGACCTAGCACAGATACGCAGTATTTT	CASSLGLAGGPSTDTQYF
TRBV4-1	TRBD1	once	TRBJ2-2	17	TGCGCCAGCAGCCAAGCCTTCAGGGGGCGGAACACCGGGGAGCTGTTTTTT	CASSQAFRGRNTGELFF
TRBV9	NA	NA	TRBJ2-7	15	TGTGCCAGCAGCGTAGGGGGGGCAGGGGTCTACGAGCAGTACTTC	CASSVGGAGVYEQYF
TRBV28	NA	NA	TRBJ2-7	17	TGTGCCAGCAGTTCGCCTACCCCGGGACACCCTTCCTACGAGCAGTACTTC	CASSSPTPGHPSYEQYF
TRBV7-9	NA	NA	TRBJ2-1	14	TGTGCCAGCAGCTCCGGGACCCTTTACAATGAGCAGTTCTTC	CASSSGTLYNEQFF
TRBV4-1	NA	NA	TRBJ1-4	14	TGCGCCAGCAGCGAAGGGGGGTCTAATGAAAAACTGTTTTTT	CASSEGGSNEKLFF
TRBV2	NA	once	TRBJ2-2	13	TGTGCCAGCAGCCCCAGTGGCACCGGGGAGCTGTTTTTT	CASSPSGTGELFF
TRBV30	NA	few	TRBJ2-7	13	TGTGCCTGGAGTACCAGGAGGCTTGGGGAGCAGTACTTC	CAWSTRRLGEQYF
TRBV30	NA	NA	TRBJ1-6	14	TGTGCCTGGAGTACTGCAAGTCTTAATTCACCCCTCCACTTT	CAWSTASLNSPLHF
TRBV29-1	NA	NA	TRBJ2-3	13	TGCAGCGCCGGGACCAGGGTCACAGATACGCAGTATTTT	CSAGTRVTDTQYF
TRBV28	NA	NA	TRBJ2-1	17	TGTGCCAGCAGTCTTGCCGGTTGGACCGAGACCTACAATGAGCAGTTCTTC	CASSLAGWTETYNEQFF
TRBV5-1	NA	NA	TRBJ1-1	14	TGCGCCAGCAGCTTCGCAGGGAGGAACACTGAAGCTTTCTTT	CASSFAGRNTEAFF
TRBV4-2	TRBD1	NA	TRBJ1-4	14	TGTGCCAGCAGCCCTGGGACAGGGGGTGAAAAACTGTTTTTT	CASSPGTGGEKLFF
TRBV4-2	TRBD2	NA	TRBJ2-3	18	TGTGCCAGCAGCCAGGTCCCGAGACTAGCGGGAGGGGTAGATACGCAGTATTTT	CASSQVPRLAGGVDTQYF
TRBV20-1	NA	NA	TRBJ1-5	12	TGCAGTGCTAGTACTAACGGTCAGCCCCAGCATTTT	CSASTNGQPQHF
TRBV9	NA	NA	TRBJ2-3	13	TGTGCCAGCACCAGGGGATCCACAGATACGCAGTATTTT	CASTRGSTDTQYF
TRBV11-2	NA	NA	TRBJ1-6	15	TGTGCCAGCAGCTTAGACCCCGGGAAGAATTCACCCCTCCACTTT	CASSLDPGKNSPLHF